Below, 28 T cell receptor beta chains from the same sample are listed, as sequenced in a study of monozygotic twins with inflammatory bowel disease. Reanalyzing the 5' RACE reads, TCRdb keeps one entry per CDR3 protein, without DNA. Its table lists 200,000 to 250,000 distinct CDR3 sequences. Sequences were obtained from blood. The receptors shown here come from a human donor with ulcerative colitis or Crohn's disease, or a healthy co-twin of an affected twin (not recorded which).

The CDR3 loop is CASSSSSSTDTQYF. V gene TRBV7-2 combines with J gene TRBJ2-3; TCRdb's assignment of TRBD2 cannot be checked, as there is no DNA. This CDR3 spans 14 amino acids. CDR1 and CDR2 from the germline V gene are SGHTA and FQGNSA.

The rearrangement uses TRBV4-2 and TRBJ2-7; TCRdb calls TRBD1, which cannot be checked without DNA. Germline V gene data show CDR1 as LGHNA and CDR2 as YNFKEQ. The CDR3 spans 16 residues. The chain's CDR3 is CASSSSSGQAAYEQYF.

J is TRBJ2-5 and V is TRBV7-2; the D gene TCRdb calls, TRBD1, cannot be checked with no DNA. This CDR3 has 11 residues. CDR1 is SGHTA and CDR2 is FQGNSA in the germline V gene. CDR3 sequence: CASSPGKTQYF.

This chain links TRBV25-1 with TRBJ1-1. Germline V gene lookup returns CDR1 MGHDK and CDR2 SYGVNS. The CDR3 runs 18 residues. CDR3 sequence reads: CASSQIWVQPPDTDEAFF.

This chain's CDR3 is CASSPAILPGTDTQYF. The J gene is TRBJ2-3, the V gene TRBV18. Germline CDR1 and CDR2: KGHSH and LQKENI. The CDR3 sequence is 16 residues long. Supplemented by reference TRBV18 and TRBJ2-3, the full variable domain reads NAGVMQNPRHLVRRRGQEARLRCSPMKGHSHVYWYRQLPEEGLKFMVYLQKENIIDESGMPKERFSAEFPKEGPSILRIQQVVRGDSAAYFCASSPAILPGTDTQYFGPGTRLTVL.

V usage is TRBV12-3 or TRBV12-4 and J usage is TRBJ1-5. CDR3 length: 15 amino acids. The CDR3 spells CASRAGTLGEQPQHF.

V gene TRBV7-2 combines with J gene TRBJ1-2; there is no DNA to check the TCRdb D call of TRBD1. Germline CDR1 SGHTA, CDR2 FQGNSA. CDR3 length equals 14 residues. The CDR3 loop is CASSLARGQAGYTF.

V is TRBV6-6 and J is TRBJ1-1; TCRdb's assignment of TRBD1 cannot be checked, as there is no DNA. The CDR3 is 14 amino acids. In germline, CDR1 is MNHNY, CDR2 SVGAGI (reference sequence). The CDR3 reads CASRDGTANTEAFF.

V and J are TRBV4-1 and TRBJ2-2; the TCRdb call, TRBD1, lacks DNA for checking. From germline, CDR1 is MGHRA and CDR2 YSYEKL. CDR3 length equals 15 residues. This chain's CDR3 is CASSQTGGHTGELFF.

The chain links TRBV6-5 to TRBJ1-2. This CDR3 spans 14 amino acids. CDR1 is MNHEY, CDR2 SVGAGI, per germline. This CDR3 reads CASSYSRFSYGYTF.

The chain combines TRBV25-1 with TRBJ2-5. CDR1 and CDR2 (germline): MGHDK, SYGVNS. This CDR3 has 16 amino acids. This chain's CDR3 is CASSEGTAIYQETQYF.

CDR3: CSARASGGGLQPQHF. The genes are TRBV20-1 and TRBJ1-5; the D call from TCRdb, TRBD1, cannot be confirmed without DNA. Germline CDR1 and CDR2: DFQATT and SNEGSKA (reference sequence). This CDR3 has 15 amino acids.

The rearrangement uses TRBV6-5 and TRBJ1-2. The germline V gene has CDR1 MNHEY and CDR2 SVGAGI. This CDR3 has 16 amino acids. CDR3 residues: CASSLRTGEANYGYTF.

The chain has TRBV18 and TRBJ1-6. The CDR3 is 15 residues long. Germline values: CDR1 KGHSH, CDR2 LQKENI. This CDR3 reads CASSPSTDSNSPLHF.

The chain combines TRBV20-1 with TRBJ2-1. Germline V gene lookup returns CDR1 DFQATT and CDR2 SNEGSKA (reference sequence). The CDR3 runs 13 residues. The CDR3 is CSAGRLPSNEQFF.

The V and J genes are TRBV4-1 and TRBJ2-1; the D call of TRBD1 rests on TCRdb alone, since no DNA is present to check it. Germline lookup yields CDR1 MGHRA and CDR2 YSYEKL. The CDR3 spans 13 residues. CDR3 in amino acids: CASSPAYRNEQFF.

V gene TRBV7-2 combines with J gene TRBJ2-5; TCRdb gives TRBD2 as the D gene, but with no DNA this cannot be confirmed. The CDR3 extends over 16 amino acids. The germline gives CDR1 SGHTA, CDR2 FQGNSA. CDR3 sequence reads: CASSIGLAGGTETQYF.

The CDR3 loop is CASSPNRGPYEQYF. The gene calls are TRBV18 and TRBJ2-7; TCRdb calls TRBD1, which cannot be checked without DNA. From germline, CDR1 is KGHSH and CDR2 LQKENI. The CDR3 covers 14 residues.

The genes are TRBV5-4 and TRBJ1-2; the D gene TCRdb calls, TRBD1, cannot be checked with no DNA. In germline, CDR1 is SGHNT, CDR2 YYREEE (reference sequence). The CDR3 covers 14 residues. The CDR3: CASSLWSGNYGYTF.

The chain recombines TRBV18 with TRBJ1-1; the D call from TCRdb, TRBD1, cannot be confirmed without DNA. CDR1 KGHSH and CDR2 LQKENI come from the germline V gene. This CDR3 comprises 15 residues. This CDR3 is CASSPQTGSDTEAFF.

The chain uses TRBV18 and TRBJ1-2; TCRdb designates TRBD1, a call that cannot be tested without DNA. Looked up from germline, CDR1 is KGHSH and CDR2 is LQKENI. The CDR3 has 15 amino acids. The CDR3: CASSLMSETGGGYTF.

The rearrangement joins TRBV5-1 to TRBJ2-7; TCRdb's assignment of TRBD1 cannot be checked, as there is no DNA. Germline CDR1 is SGHRS and CDR2 is YFSETQ. The CDR3 loop spans 15 amino acids. CDR3 in amino acids: CASSLERRGPHEQYF.

The chain carries TRBV2 and TRBJ1-1; absent DNA, TCRdb's TRBD1 call cannot be checked. The CDR3 has 13 residues. The germline V gene encodes CDR1 SNHLY and CDR2 FYNNEI. The CDR3 loop is CASTRGQDTEAFF.

The gene calls are TRBV7-9 and TRBJ1-2; TCRdb outputs TRBD1, but without DNA this stays unchecked. CDR3 length: 13 amino acids. Germline lookup yields CDR1 SEHNR and CDR2 FQNEAQ (reference sequence). CDR3 sequence: CASNGAGYYGYTF.

The V and J genes are TRBV20-1 and TRBJ1-1; TCRdb designates TRBD1, a call that cannot be tested without DNA. In germline, CDR1 is DFQATT, CDR2 SNEGSKA (reference sequence). The CDR3 is 11 residues long. This chain's CDR3 is CSASPGAEAFF.

This chain uses TRBV10-3 with TRBJ1-1; TCRdb picks TRBD1, but there is no DNA to check that call. This CDR3 has 16 residues. Germline-derived CDR1 and CDR2 are ENHRY and SYGVKD. CDR3 amino acids: CAISEPPGTGGTEAFF.

The chain recombines TRBV6-2 or TRBV6-3 with TRBJ2-7. CDR1 and CDR2 from the germline V gene are MNHEY and SVGEGT. The CDR3 has 13 amino acids. The CDR3: CASSSWMADEQYF.

The chain couples TRBV7-7 to TRBJ2-3; TCRdb lists TRBD1, though no DNA is available to test this call. Germline CDR1 and CDR2: SSHAT and FNYEAQ (reference sequence). The CDR3 contains 15 residues. CDR3 protein: CASSPAGGGPDTQYF.